This TCR beta chain derives from a study of blood T cell repertoires in COVID-19. Overall study: Samples of COVID-19 (acute and convalescent) were obtained from the United States, Italy and Spain.

This CDR3 contains 16 residues. V trimming: 5 bases; J trimming: 0 bases; junction bases outside the gene matches: 8. CDR1 is KGHSH, CDR2 LQKENI, per germline. Sequencing was performed with immunoSEQ multiplex PCR; in TCRdb, only in-frame clones are kept and a portion is missing. The table shows more than 120,000 clones, with approximately 89% occurring only once. J is TRBJ1-2 and V is TRBV18; the match to TRBD1 covers 8 bases. The sequence was collected from a human donor in a cohort sampled during active COVID-19. The sample was peripheral blood. The CDR3 here is CASSTDRVGANYGYTF. The DNA for the CDR3 is TGTGCCAGCTCAACGGACAGGGTTGGGGCTAACTATGGCTACACCTTC.